Sequencing of this T cell receptor (beta chain) was carried out in a study of T-cell reconstitution after alpha-beta-depleted transplantation in children. Unique molecular identifiers were used to barcode this TCRbeta library. Each CDR3 protein is one row after TCRdb ran MiXCR on the PCR reads. Here the sample spans around 450,000 distinct CDR3 sequences, about 45% being singletons. With V trimmed by 8 bases and J by 4 bases, 8 bases remained unmatched. From germline, CDR1 is SEHNR and CDR2 FQNEAQ (reference sequence). There are 14 residues in the CDR3. This clonotype was detected ten times or more. Its target is not known. General study points: After one year, T-cell counts and TCRbeta diversity mostly came from new T cells.

The specimen comprised PBMCs, sampled before TCRalphabeta/CD19-depleted stem cell transplant. The rearrangement joins TRBV7-9 to TRBJ2-1, with 7 bases that match TRBD1. This receptor was obtained from a girl aged 2 to 10 with aplastic anemia, due to receive a stem cell transplant. The CDR3 loop is CASDPGQLYNEQFF. Here the CDR3 DNA reads TGTGCCAGCGACCCGGGACAGCTATACAATGAGCAGTTCTTC.